These 23 T cell receptor beta chains share one sample of origin, sequenced in a study of blood T cell repertoires in COVID-19 (dated by TCRdb to the early 2020s). The library was generated by the immunoSEQ multiplex PCR assay. This immuneACCESS table, as held by TCRdb, lists in-frame sequences with V and J called but not all clones. Of the missing ones, under half trace to an unresolved V gene in checked studies; the others have no known cause. Counted in this sample were under 100,000 clones; around 90% of them appeared once. The top ten constitute around 5% of the sample. The specimen sequenced was peripheral blood. The receptors shown here come from a man in his forties with acute or convalescent COVID-19.

This chain connects TRBV7-6 to TRBJ1-1; D is perhaps TRBD1 (5 bases). V lost 1 base and J 4 bases, leaving 16 bases between the germline ends. This CDR3 region has 16 residues. Germline V lookup: CDR1 SGHVS, CDR2 FNYEAQ. In DNA, the CDR3 is TGTGCCAGCAGCTTAGTATTCGGGGGTACGGGCACTGAAGCTTTCTTT. Its protein is CASSLVFGGTGTEAFF.

This clone has a single count. This chain links TRBV5-4 with TRBJ2-1; 8 bases fit TRBD2. V trimming: 0 bases; J trimming: 3 bases; junction bases outside the gene matches: 5. The germline gives CDR1 SGHNT, CDR2 YYREEE (reference sequence). The CDR3 loop spans 16 amino acids. The chain's CDR3 is CASSLGGAGVYNEQFF. Here the CDR3 DNA reads TGTGCCAGCAGCTTGGGCGGAGCGGGGGTCTACAATGAGCAGTTCTTC.

This clone was found a few times. V usage is TRBV7-6 and J usage is TRBJ2-2, with TRBD2 as a possible D gene (6 bases). Trimming took 5 bases from V and 5 from J, leaving 21 bases between them. The CDR3 totals 17 residues. From germline, CDR1 is SGHVS and CDR2 FNYEAQ. CDR3 residues: CASSPQSGGVTTGELFF. The CDR3 bases are TGTGCCAGCAGCCCGCAAAGCGGAGGGGTAACGACCGGGGAGCTGTTTTTT.

The chain has TRBV4-3 and TRBJ2-1, with 9 positions matching TRBD2. The J segment lost 8 bases and the V segment lost 3 bases, leaving 5 bases of the junction unmatched. The germline V gene has CDR1 LGHNA and CDR2 YSLEER. CDR3 length equals 14 residues. The CDR3 protein is CASSQGLARDEQFF. CDR3 DNA: TGCGCCAGCAGCCAGGGACTAGCACGTGATGAGCAGTTCTTC.

This clone was counted a few times. V and J are TRBV6-4 and TRBJ2-1; 14 bases agree with TRBD2. With V trimmed by 0 bases and J by 9 bases, 1 base remained unmatched. This CDR3 is 15 amino acids long. Germline V CDR1 and CDR2: MRHNA, SNTAGT. The CDR3 protein is CASSDSTSGGAEQFF. The CDR3 DNA reads TGTGCCAGCAGTGACTCGACTAGCGGGGGGGCTGAGCAGTTCTTC.

The chain joins TRBV4-1 to TRBJ2-7; D is uncertain. The germline V and J ends were trimmed by 0 bases and 6 bases, with 12 bases remaining between them. The V gene's germline CDR1 is MGHRA and CDR2 YSYEKL. CDR3 size: 14 residues. CDR3 sequence: CASSQEGSESEQYF. CDR3 DNA sequence: TGCGCCAGCAGCCAAGAGGGCAGTGAGAGCGAGCAGTACTTC.

As for this clone: The sample holds other DNA sequences that translate to the same CDR3. The chain has TRBV27 and TRBJ2-4; D is ambiguous. Germline values: CDR1 MNHEY, CDR2 SMNVEV (reference sequence). V was shortened by 5 bases and J by 0 bases, with 14 bases between the two germline ends. The CDR3 extends over 16 amino acids. Written as DNA, the CDR3 is TGTGCCAGCAGTCCCGCGTCCGGTCTAGCCAAAAACATTCAGTACTTC. Its protein product is CASSPASGLAKNIQYF.

The chain employs TRBV30 and TRBJ1-1, with a possible D match to TRBD1 (6 bases). The V gene's germline CDR1 is GTSNPN and CDR2 SVGIG (reference sequence). V shed 3 bases and J shed 3 bases, with 14 bases lying between them. This CDR3 is 14 amino acids long. The CDR3 bases are TGTGCCTGGAGGAACAGGGCTTCGGACACTGAAGCTTTCTTT. Protein sequence: CAWRNRASDTEAFF.

This clone was seen once. The gene calls are TRBV9 and TRBJ1-3; 7 positions match TRBD1. The trim removed 3 bases at V and 4 bases at J, leaving 7 bases unmatched. Germline assignment: CDR1 SGDLS and CDR2 YYNGEE. There are 15 residues in the CDR3. This chain's CDR3 is CASSGRGDSGNTIYF. The CDR3 nucleotides are TGTGCCAGCAGCGGCAGGGGGGACTCCGGAAACACCATATATTTT.

The chain links TRBV6-2 or TRBV6-3 to TRBJ1-2; 8 bases are a match to TRBD1. The junction had 2 bases not matched to a gene; V was cut back by 4 bases and J by 4 bases. The CDR3 covers 13 residues. Germline values: CDR1 MNHEY, CDR2 SVGEGT. The CDR3 spells CASSSDRGYGYTF. DNA of the CDR3: TGTGCCAGCAGTTCAGACAGGGGCTATGGCTACACCTTC.

The chain joins TRBV19 to TRBJ2-1; D perhaps matches TRBD1 (6 bases). The CDR3 is made up of 15 amino acids. In germline, CDR1 is LNHDA, CDR2 SQIVND (reference sequence). Trimming stripped 6 bases from V and 4 bases from J, with 16 bases between. In DNA, the CDR3 is TGTGCCAGTAGCCCAAGACAGGTGGGATACAATGAGCAGTTCTTC. Its translation: CASSPRQVGYNEQFF.

The genes are TRBV29-1 and TRBJ2-5; D ambiguous. Between the trimmed V and J ends, which lost 3 bases and 4 bases, there was a span of 3 bases. CDR1 is SQVTM and CDR2 is ANQGSEA in the germline V gene. The CDR3 sequence is 10 residues long. CDR3 amino acids: CSVDRETQYF. The CDR3 DNA reads TGCAGCGTTGACAGAGAGACCCAGTACTTC.

This clone turned up a few times. The chain couples TRBV9 to TRBJ2-1; 10 nucleotides line up with TRBD2. CDR1 SGDLS and CDR2 YYNGEE come from the germline V gene. This CDR3 spans 15 amino acids. V was pared by 3 bases and J by 0 bases, with 0 bases of the junction left unmatched. The CDR3 DNA is TGTGCCAGCAGCGCTAGCGGGAGCTCCTACAATGAGCAGTTCTTC. It is translated as CASSASGSSYNEQFF.

In DNA form, the CDR3 reads TGCAGTGCTAGTAGGGGGATGGGGGAGCAGTACTTC. Translation: CSASRGMGEQYF. This chain connects TRBV20-1 to TRBJ2-7; D is possibly TRBD1 (6 bases). With 3 bases removed from V and 7 bases from J, the gap between germline ends came to 13 bases. The germline gives CDR1 DFQATT, CDR2 SNEGSKA (reference sequence). The length of the CDR3 is 12 residues.

The J gene is TRBJ2-2, the V gene TRBV5-1; TRBD2 agrees at 10 bases. The CDR3 consists of 16 residues. Trimming took 1 base from V and 2 from J; bases not matched to a gene: 2. Germline V gene data show CDR1 as SGHRS and CDR2 as YFSETQ. This CDR3 is CASSLLAGDNTGELFF. The CDR3 region has the DNA TGCGCCAGCAGCTTGCTAGCGGGAGATAACACCGGGGAGCTGTTTTTT. Complete variable domain (other parts from reference TRBV5-1 and TRBJ2-2): KAGVTQTPRYLIKTRGQQVTLSCSPISGHRSVSWYQQTPGQGLQFLFEYFSETQRNKGNFPGRFSGRQFSNSRSEMNVSTLELGDSALYLCASSLLAGDNTGELFFGEGSRLTVL.

The chain has TRBV5-8 and TRBJ1-1; 7 bases match TRBD1. CDR1 SGHTS and CDR2 YDEGEE come from the germline V gene. The J segment lost 4 bases and the V segment lost 0 bases, leaving 6 bases of the junction unmatched. This CDR3 is built from 15 residues. In DNA, the CDR3 is TGTGCCAGCAGCTTGGAAGGGGGCCGGCGCACTGAAGCTTTCTTT. It translates to CASSLEGGRRTEAFF.

This chain uses TRBV19 with TRBJ2-1; 13 bases fit TRBD2. This CDR3 spans 17 amino acids. CDR1 is LNHDA, CDR2 SQIVND, per germline (reference sequence). The V gene end was trimmed by 3 bases and the J gene end by 0 bases; junction bases not matched to a gene: 2. For the CDR3, the DNA is TGTGCCAGTAGTATGACTAGCGGGAGGAGCTCCTACAATGAGCAGTTCTTC. As protein: CASSMTSGRSSYNEQFF.

The chain recombines TRBV5-1 with TRBJ1-2; TRBD1 might be the D (6 bases). Germline V CDR1 and CDR2: SGHRS, YFSETQ. The CDR3 sequence is 14 residues long. The V end was cut by 6 bases, the J end by 7 bases, with 19 bases between. The CDR3 reads CASTAGQGKAGYTF. For the CDR3, the DNA is TGCGCCAGCACCGCCGGGCAGGGGAAAGCTGGCTACACCTTC.

The chain joins TRBV10-3 to TRBJ1-2, with TRBD1 identical over 7 bases. Per the germline V gene, CDR1 is ENHRY and CDR2 is SYGVKD. The CDR3 spans 13 residues. The V gene end was trimmed by 3 bases and the J gene end by 6 bases; junction bases not matched to a gene: 4. CDR3 protein: CAISDSGTDGYTF. CDR3 in DNA: TGTGCCATCAGTGACTCCGGGACAGATGGCTACACCTTC.

V and J are TRBV5-4 and TRBJ1-2; no clear D. The V gene lost 0 bases and the J gene lost 5 bases, with 11 bases spanning the gap. The germline V gene encodes CDR1 SGHNT and CDR2 YYREEE (reference sequence). This CDR3 has 14 residues. CDR3 DNA: TGTGCCAGCAGCTTGGCCCGGGAAACGTATGGCTACACCTTC. Translated, it gives CASSLARETYGYTF.

CDR3 bases: TGCGCCAGCAGCCGGGACAGGGTCGAAAAACTGTTTTTT. This gives the protein CASSRDRVEKLFF. The J gene is TRBJ1-4, the V gene TRBV5-1; 9 bases match TRBD1. Trimming removed 4 bases from V and 8 bases from J; junction bases left unmatched: 3. The CDR3 has 13 residues. CDR1 SGHRS and CDR2 YFSETQ come from the germline V gene.

The chain joins TRBV19 to TRBJ2-1; 13 bases map to TRBD2. V lost 5 bases to trimming and J lost 9 bases; unmatched junction nucleotides: 13. The CDR3 contains 17 residues. Germline loops: CDR1 LNHDA, CDR2 SQIVND (reference sequence). This CDR3 is CASSVTSGRAVGPEQFF. CDR3 in DNA: TGTGCCAGTAGTGTCACTAGCGGGAGGGCCGTCGGACCTGAGCAGTTCTTC.

The count of this clone is one. The chain recombines TRBV9 with TRBJ2-2; D is perhaps TRBD2 (6 bases). There are 15 residues in the CDR3. V lost 4 bases and J lost 7, with 17 bases in between. Germline CDR1 and CDR2: SGDLS and YYNGEE. The CDR3 nucleotides are TGTGCCAGCAGCACCTCCAACTTAGCGGTCGGGGAGCTGTTTTTT. Protein product: CASSTSNLAVGELFF.